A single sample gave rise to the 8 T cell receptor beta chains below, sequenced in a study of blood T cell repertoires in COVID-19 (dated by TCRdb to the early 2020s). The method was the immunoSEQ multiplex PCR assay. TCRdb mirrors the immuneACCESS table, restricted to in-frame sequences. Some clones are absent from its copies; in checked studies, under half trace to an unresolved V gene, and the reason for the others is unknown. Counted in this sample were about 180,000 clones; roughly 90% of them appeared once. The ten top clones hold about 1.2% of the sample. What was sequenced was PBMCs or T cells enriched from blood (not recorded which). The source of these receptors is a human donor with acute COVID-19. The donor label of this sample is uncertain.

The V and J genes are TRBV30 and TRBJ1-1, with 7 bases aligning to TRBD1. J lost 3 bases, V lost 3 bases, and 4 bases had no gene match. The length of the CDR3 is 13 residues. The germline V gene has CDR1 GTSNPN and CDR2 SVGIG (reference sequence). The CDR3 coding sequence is TGTGCCTGGAGCCTCGACAGGGACACTGAAGCTTTCTTT. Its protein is CAWSLDRDTEAFF.

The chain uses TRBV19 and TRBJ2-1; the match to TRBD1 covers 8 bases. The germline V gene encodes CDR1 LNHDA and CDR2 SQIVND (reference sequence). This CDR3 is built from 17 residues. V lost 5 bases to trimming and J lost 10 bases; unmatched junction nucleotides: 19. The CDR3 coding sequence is TGTGCCAGTAGTCCCCGGACAGGGACCTTTGTTTCGGGAGAGCAGTTCTTC. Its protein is CASSPRTGTFVSGEQFF.

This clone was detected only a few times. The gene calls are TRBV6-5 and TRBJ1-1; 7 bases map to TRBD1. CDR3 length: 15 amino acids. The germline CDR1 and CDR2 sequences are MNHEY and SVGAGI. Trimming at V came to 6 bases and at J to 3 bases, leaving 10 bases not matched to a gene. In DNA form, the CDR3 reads TGTGCCAGCAGGAGAGACAGGGTACGAGACACTGAAGCTTTCTTT. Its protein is CASRRDRVRDTEAFF.

CDR3 in amino acids: CASGWTGQEAFF. CDR3 DNA: TGTGCTAGTGGTTGGACAGGGCAAGAAGCTTTCTTT. The chain has TRBV12-5 and TRBJ1-1; 8 bases agree with TRBD1. Germline trimming cut 4 bases from V and 8 bases from J; bases unmatched to any gene: 3. Germline CDR1 LGHNT, CDR2 FRNRAP. This CDR3 region has 12 residues.

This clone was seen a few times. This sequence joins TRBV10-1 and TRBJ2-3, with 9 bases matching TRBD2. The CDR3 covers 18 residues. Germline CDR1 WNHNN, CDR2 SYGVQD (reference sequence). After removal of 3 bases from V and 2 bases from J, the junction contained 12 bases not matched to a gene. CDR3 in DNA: TGCGCCAGCAGTGAATCGAGCGCAAGCGGGGGGTACACAGATACGCAGTATTTT. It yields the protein CASSESSASGGYTDTQYF.

The CDR3 nucleotides are TGTGCCAGCAGCAAAACAGCGGGGGGTGGGACAGATACGCAGTATTTT. This translates into CASSKTAGGGTDTQYF. The chain combines TRBV21-1 with TRBJ2-3; TRBD2, the table's D call, lacks a check against the DNA. TRBV21-1 is a documented pseudogene. The CDR3 runs to 16 residues.

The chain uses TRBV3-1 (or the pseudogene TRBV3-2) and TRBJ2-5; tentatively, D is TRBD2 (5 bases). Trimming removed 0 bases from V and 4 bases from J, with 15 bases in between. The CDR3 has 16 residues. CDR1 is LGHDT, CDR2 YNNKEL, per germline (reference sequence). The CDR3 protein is CASSQDYPSSTETQYF. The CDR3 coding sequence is TGTGCCAGCAGCCAAGATTATCCTAGCTCCACAGAGACCCAGTACTTC.

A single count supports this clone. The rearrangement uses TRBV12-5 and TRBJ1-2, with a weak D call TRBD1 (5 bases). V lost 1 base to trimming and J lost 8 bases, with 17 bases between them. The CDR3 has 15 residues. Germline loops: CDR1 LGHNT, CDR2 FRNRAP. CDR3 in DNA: TGTGCTAGTGGTTTGGCTACAGGACCCTTACGGGGCTACACCTTC. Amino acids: CASGLATGPLRGYTF.